This TCR beta chain originates from a study of tumor-infiltrating lymphocytes in oesophageal squamous cell carcinoma. TCRdb reanalysed the PCR reads using MiXCR and keeps one entry per CDR3 protein. Seen here are about 24,000 distinct CDR3 sequences, about 40% observed once, and the top ten hold about 25%. Germline CDR1 reads SGHTA; CDR2 reads FQGNSA. The CDR3 covers 13 residues. This clonotype was seen only a few times. The sequence derives from a male donor with esophageal squamous cell carcinoma. V is TRBV7-2 and J is TRBJ2-7, with TRBD1 matching 8 bases. Judging by the DNA end, TRBJ2-5 fits better; the J call may be wrong. Sequenced sample: esophageal tumor tissue. The CDR3, as DNA: TGTGCCAGCAGCCCGACAGGGGTAGAGACCCAGTACTTC. Its protein is CASSPTGVETQYF.